A selection of T cell receptor beta chains follows, all from one sample in a study of blood T cell repertoires in COVID-19. Sequencing used immunoSEQ multiplex PCR; TCRdb keeps in-frame clones, though not all of them. Of around 320,000 clones listed, roughly 89% were seen once; the top ten hold approximately 4%. Sequencing used PBMCs or T cells enriched from blood (not recorded which). The receptors come from a woman aged 18-30 years with acute COVID-19. Both conserved end residues are part of each CDR3. D genes are given only for firm matches.

D gene	J gene	CDR3 length	V gene	CDR3 protein
TRBD1	TRBJ1-4	13	TRBV29-1	CSVEGTGGEKLFF
TRBD1	TRBJ1-2	15	TRBV3-1/TRBV3-2	CASSPQGAIGYGYTF
.	TRBJ2-3	16	TRBV11-3	CASSWVAGASTDTQYF
TRBD2	TRBJ2-7	14	TRBV15	CATSRDSGSNEQYF
TRBD2	TRBJ2-1	17	TRBV28	CASSWALAGGGYNEQFF
.	TRBJ1-5	16	TRBV6-1	CASSEARGMGNQPQHF
.	TRBJ2-7	16	TRBV28	CASSLRWRGRMSEQYF
.	TRBJ1-4	15	TRBV7-2	CASSLVPGANEKLFF
.	TRBJ2-7	12	TRBV7-9	CATRKGVYEQYF
.	TRBJ1-5	15	TRBV19	CASSPGSQVAQPQHF
.	TRBJ2-7	16	TRBV11-2	CASSQWPSGPGDEQYF
.	TRBJ1-2	13	TRBV6-4	CASSQTGQGGYTF
TRBD1	TRBJ1-1	13	TRBV7-3	CASSSQGDTEAFF
.	TRBJ1-3	12	TRBV2	CATWASGNTIYF
TRBD1	TRBJ1-4	19	TRBV28	CASSFWTGESGATNEKLFF
TRBD1	TRBJ2-3	14	TRBV11-3	CASSDTGTADTQYF
.	TRBJ1-1	13	TRBV28	CASASGASTEAFF
.	TRBJ1-2	13	TRBV5-1	CASSAPAGYGYTF
.	TRBJ1-5	18	TRBV23-1	CASSQSRYSGVLGQPQHF
TRBD2	TRBJ2-5	16	TRBV7-9	CASSPRGGTSGETQYF
.	TRBJ2-7	14	TRBV28	CASVRSHRAYEQYF
TRBD2	TRBJ2-2	17	TRBV9	CASSPRLAGGPTGELFF
.	TRBJ2-7	16	TRBV27	CASMYAGRSPYYEQYF
.	TRBJ1-2	16	TRBV10-3	CAISESKTGANYGYTF
TRBD2	TRBJ2-2	16	TRBV2	CASSVLAGGGTGELFF
TRBD2	TRBJ2-1	17	TRBV6-4	CASRGTSGPLTDNEQFF
.	TRBJ2-1	16	TRBV5-4	CASSRDSIDTNDEQFF
TRBD2	TRBJ2-7	13	TRBV28	CASISSGSYEQYF
.	TRBJ1-5	15	TRBV7-6	CASSLEAGVGQPQHF
TRBD2	TRBJ2-3	16	TRBV18	CASSPGLAGAVDTQYF
.	TRBJ1-1	14	TRBV11-3	CASSLSYGQGRAFF
.	TRBJ1-1	13	TRBV27	CASSYAANTEAFF
.	TRBJ1-1	14	TRBV5-1	CASSLTLAGTEAFF
TRBD1	TRBJ1-2	13	TRBV29-1	CSVEGQAGLGYTF
TRBD2	TRBJ2-1	16	TRBV3-1/TRBV3-2	CASSQGTSGRTSEQFF
TRBD1	TRBJ1-2	13	TRBV28	CASRLTGDSGYTF
.	TRBJ2-7	13	TRBV10-3	CAISEGGRGVQYF
TRBD1	TRBJ1-2	16	TRBV3-1/TRBV3-2	CASSQDPGQGAQGYTF
TRBD1	TRBJ1-2	14	TRBV19	CASAEGGTNYGYTF
.	TRBJ2-7	14	TRBV28	CASSLQGSPYEQYF
TRBD2	TRBJ2-3	14	TRBV19	CASSTGLAGDTQYF
TRBD1	TRBJ2-7	16	TRBV5-6	CASSSTMRTGGYEQYF
TRBD2	TRBJ2-5	16	TRBV2	CASSGGRGLAEETQYF
.	TRBJ2-2	15	TRBV11-2	CASSLLGGVAGELFF
.	TRBJ1-4	12	TRBV19	CASSVQGEKLFF
.	TRBJ1-4	15	TRBV9	CASSVERTGDEKLFF
.	TRBJ1-2	11	TRBV28	CASQGNYGYTF
TRBD2	TRBJ2-1	15	TRBV5-4	CASSRTGTSVHEQFF
.	TRBJ2-1	18	TRBV5-1	CASSQPFLDSSSYNEQFF
.	TRBJ2-1	15	TRBV7-8	CASSNHWRTANEQFF
.	TRBJ1-1	15	TRBV12-1	CASSFTGTGDTEAFF
TRBD1	TRBJ2-3	16	TRBV19	CASSHYSTGGTDTQYF
TRBD1	TRBJ1-3	17	TRBV11-3	CASSLGGQVYSGNTIYF
.	TRBJ2-2	13	TRBV28	CASSPRNTGELFF
.	TRBJ2-5	15	TRBV2	CASSELREHPETQYF
.	TRBJ1-5	14	TRBV5-8	CASSLYSLNQPQHF